This is a list of T cell receptor beta chains from one sample in a study of CD8+CD57+ T cells in acquired aplastic anemia. TCRdb redid the calling of the reads with MiXCR, one entry per CDR3 protein. This sample has some 220,000 distinct CDR3 sequences, with roughly 35% found just once. The specimen sequenced was sorted CD4+, CD8+, or CD8+CD57+ T cells (not recorded which) from PBMCs. These receptors were taken from a human donor in good health, serving as a control. CDR3s include the opening cysteine and the closing phenylalanine or tryptophan. A D gene is named only where the DNA matches it firmly. A clone size is listed for some rows: how often the clone was seen (once, few, many), or a class if it is expanded.

abundance,v_gene,d_gene,j_gene,CDR3aa,CDR3nt
once,TRBV4-3,-,TRBJ1-5,CASSQDLRGNQPQHF,TGCGCCAGCAGCCAAGACCTCAGGGGCAATCAGCCCCAGCATTTT
many,TRBV7-3,-,TRBJ2-3,CASSLSSTDTQYF,TGTGCCAGCAGCTTGAGTTCCACAGATACGCAGTATTTT
-,TRBV2,TRBD1,TRBJ2-5,CASGKGQRQDEGTQYF,TGTGCCAGCGGTAAGGGACAGCGCCAAGATGAGGGGACCCAGTACTTC
many,TRBV7-2,TRBD2,TRBJ2-3,CASSFGLATDTQYF,TGCGCCAGCAGCTTTGGACTAGCGACAGATACGCAGTATTTT
many,TRBV24-1,TRBD2,TRBJ2-1,CATSDASGGENEQFF,TGTGCCACCAGTGACGCTAGCGGGGGGGAGAATGAGCAGTTCTTC
many,TRBV12-3/TRBV12-4,-,TRBJ2-5,CASSSRETGLGTQYF,TGTGCCAGCAGTTCGAGGGAGACTGGCCTCGGGACCCAGTACTTC
-,TRBV5-1,-,TRBJ1-1,CASSFSPGGNTEAFF,TGCGCCAGCAGCTTTTCACCTGGGGGGAACACTGAAGCTTTCTTT
many,TRBV5-8,TRBD2,TRBJ2-7,CASSLPREGPEQYF,TGTGCCAGCAGCTTGCCCAGGGAGGGTCCCGAGCAGTACTTC
-,TRBV10-2,-,TRBJ2-7,CASSVADGPYEQYF,TGCGCCAGCAGTGTCGCGGACGGCCCCTACGAGCAGTACTTC
-,TRBV7-3,-,TRBJ1-3,CASSTGGNTIYF,TGTGCCAGCAGCACCGGGGGGAACACCATATATTTT
many,TRBV29-1,-,TRBJ2-2,CSVGPWLNTGELFF,TGCAGCGTCGGACCTTGGCTAAACACCGGGGAGCTGTTTTTT
few,TRBV19,-,TRBJ2-2,CASSINQNTGELFF,TGTGCCAGTAGTATAAACCAGAACACCGGGGAGCTGTTTTTT
-,TRBV5-1,TRBD1,TRBJ1-1,CASSFSGQGNYEAFF,TGCGCCAGCAGCTTCTCGGGACAGGGTAACTATGAAGCTTTCTTT
-,TRBV11-2,TRBD2,TRBJ2-3,CASSLGRTSGDLADTQYF,TGTGCCAGCAGCCTGGGACGGACTAGCGGGGATTTGGCAGATACGCAGTATTTT
few,TRBV4-1,TRBD2,TRBJ2-3,CASSPQRGLTDTQYF,TGCGCCAGCAGCCCACAGCGGGGCCTCACAGATACGCAGTATTTT
many,TRBV5-1,-,TRBJ2-3,CASSFVGTGNTQYF,TGCGCCAGCAGCTTTGTCGGGACGGGTAATACGCAGTATTTT
many,TRBV15,-,TRBJ1-4,CATSRGLLSEKLFF,TGTGCCACCAGCAGAGGGCTCTTAAGTGAAAAACTGTTTTTT
-,TRBV10-2,TRBD2,TRBJ2-1,CASSEKTSGSDEQFF,TGCGCCAGCAGTGAGAAAACTAGCGGGAGCGATGAGCAGTTCTTC
-,TRBV24-1,TRBD2,TRBJ2-1,CATSDLTSGRQFF,TGTGCCACCAGTGACCTGACTAGCGGAAGGCAGTTCTTC
many,TRBV5-6,TRBD1,TRBJ2-7,CASSNTGGGYEQYF,TGTGCCAGCAGCAATACAGGGGGAGGTTACGAGCAGTACTTC
-,TRBV6-1,TRBD1,TRBJ1-2,CTSRQGVDRGYTF,TGTACCAGCAGACAGGGGGTTGATCGCGGCTACACCTTC
-,TRBV5-4,-,TRBJ1-1,CASSLGALMNTEAFF,TGTGCCAGCAGCTTGGGAGCATTGATGAACACTGAAGCTTTCTTT
-,TRBV3-1,TRBD1,TRBJ2-1,CASSQWGQGDEQFF,TGTGCCAGCAGCCAGTGGGGACAGGGTGATGAGCAGTTCTTC
few,TRBV29-1,-,TRBJ2-1,CSVSRDLSSYNEQFF,TGCAGCGTTTCCAGGGACTTAAGCTCCTACAATGAGCAGTTCTTC
many,TRBV3-1,-,TRBJ1-6,CASSQDPGPGTPLHF,TGTGCCAGCAGCCAAGATCCAGGGCCAGGGACACCCCTCCACTTT
-,TRBV24-1,-,TRBJ1-6,CATSDSRRNSPLHF,TGTGCCACCAGTGATTCGAGGCGGAATTCACCCCTCCACTTT
few,TRBV9,-,TRBJ2-2,CASGTVVSNTGELFF,TGTGCCAGCGGAACCGTCGTCTCGAACACCGGGGAGCTGTTTTTT
-,TRBV5-1,TRBD2,TRBJ2-3,CASSSGVAGAAVDTQYF,TGCGCCAGCAGCTCGGGGGTAGCGGGGGCCGCGGTAGATACGCAGTATTTT
few,TRBV28,-,TRBJ1-2,CASVQALNYGYTF,TGTGCCAGCGTACAGGCGCTGAACTATGGCTACACCTTC
few,TRBV5-1,TRBD1,TRBJ2-1,CASSDPGDRGGNEQFF,TGCGCCAGCAGCGACCCTGGGGACAGGGGAGGGAATGAGCAGTTCTTC
-,TRBV25-1,-,TRBJ1-4,CASTDLGTGNEKLFF,TGTGCCAGCACCGACCTAGGGACGGGGAATGAAAAACTGTTTTTT
-,TRBV7-2,-,TRBJ2-7,CASSLWGYEQYF,TGTGCCAGCAGCTTGTGGGGCTACGAGCAGTACTTC
few,TRBV27,-,TRBJ2-7,CARKRAGSSYEQYF,TGTGCCCGAAAAAGGGCAGGGAGCTCCTACGAGCAGTACTTC
many,TRBV25-1,-,TRBJ1-1,CASSEPGPRTEAFF,TGTGCCAGCAGTGAGCCCGGGCCGAGGACTGAAGCTTTCTTT
many,TRBV10-3,-,TRBJ1-4,CAIRRDINEKLFF,TGTGCCATCAGACGGGACATTAATGAAAAACTGTTTTTT
many,TRBV9,-,TRBJ2-7,CASSVRSLTEQYF,TGTGCCAGCAGCGTACGTTCGCTGACCGAGCAGTACTTC
once,TRBV2,TRBD1,TRBJ1-6,CASRVDRAGNSPLHF,TGTGCCAGCAGGGTGGACAGGGCAGGGAATTCACCCCTCCACTTT
-,TRBV3-1,TRBD1,TRBJ2-1,CASSQEGGRGSNEQFF,TGTGCCAGCAGCCAAGAAGGGGGCAGGGGGAGCAATGAGCAGTTCTTC
many,TRBV5-1,-,TRBJ1-6,CASSLTVWGSPLHF,TGCGCCAGCAGCTTGACGGTCTGGGGTTCACCCCTCCACTTT
-,TRBV4-2,-,TRBJ2-1,CASSQDRRGSYDEQFF,TGTGCCAGCAGCCAAGATAGAAGAGGTTCGTACGATGAGCAGTTCTTC
once,TRBV7-9,-,TRBJ2-6,CASTTQVTF,TGTGCCAGCACCACCCAAGTGACTTTC
few,TRBV7-8,TRBD2,TRBJ2-2,CASSSMRKGLQKTGELFF,TGTGCCAGCAGCTCCATGAGAAAGGGACTACAAAAGACCGGGGAGCTGTTTTTT
-,TRBV7-2,-,TRBJ1-1,CASSYTTNTEAFF,TGCGCCAGCAGCTATACAACGAACACTGAAGCTTTCTTT
many,TRBV7-9,-,TRBJ2-5,CASSTNLIAAQETQYF,TGTGCCAGCAGCACCAATCTAATAGCCGCCCAAGAGACCCAGTACTTC
many,TRBV20-1,TRBD1,TRBJ2-5,CSAGTGAETQYF,TGCAGTGCTGGGACAGGGGCAGAGACCCAGTACTTC
many,TRBV20-1,-,TRBJ1-2,CSASREGGNGYTF,TGCAGTGCTAGCCGTGAGGGGGGAAATGGCTACACCTTC